A selection of T cell receptor beta chains follows, all from one sample in a study of blood T cells in healthy people across ages. TCRdb recomputed calls from the 5' RACE reads with MiXCR, one row per CDR3 protein. The sample lists over 1,500,000 distinct CDR3 sequences, approximately 50% occurring once. The sample comprised blood. The receptors stem from a woman between 40 and 50 years old in good health. The CDR3 runs from the conserved cysteine through the conserved F or W. Size values are once, few and many counts, or a class for expanded clones, and some rows have none.

abundance | v_gene | CDR3aa
- | TRBV3-1 | CASSQERGLASCLGPPPRDTQYF
- | TRBV9 | CASSAGLAGLETQYF
- | TRBV5-1 | CASSPSLGVETQYF
- | TRBV6-5 | CASSPGPARVLTF
- | TRBV4-1 | CASSQGTAWNNEKLFF
few | TRBV7-9 | CASSEGTGGYTF
many | TRBV5-5 | CASSATGGGETQYF
- | TRBV25-1 | CASSKLVPNIQYF
- | TRBV9 | CASSRPAGATDTQYF
- | TRBV29-1 | CSSEGSGGNTEAFF
- | TRBV29-1 | CSRSGGGGSGNEQFF
- | TRBV5-1 | CASSLVGQGAYLGGQYF
few | TRBV27 | CASRSQPGQNYEQYF
few | TRBV24-1 | CATAEGRGHNEQFF
- | TRBV6-6 | CATRTGANYGYTF
- | TRBV6-1 | CASSVWDDEQYF
few | TRBV10-3 | CAISSGSGTSGGSSYNEQFF
- | TRBV3-1 | CASSQGLQGNTEAFF
- | TRBV4-3 | CASSQDLSVGEQYF
- | TRBV12-3/TRBV12-4 | CASSSVTGDTQYF
few | TRBV6-2/TRBV6-3 | CASSYGTSGPDTQYF
many | TRBV7-6 | CASSPGQGFTDTQYF
- | TRBV12-3/TRBV12-4 | CASTPGRAGVDTQYF
- | TRBV4-1 | CASSRTAARTEAFF
- | TRBV7-2 | CASSFQAGPSYEQYF
- | TRBV5-1 | CASSLDTPNKEQYF
- | TRBV15 | CATSRDTPTGDYGYTF
- | TRBV28 | CASRQGGGGAYNEQFF
many | TRBV5-1 | CASSSTGNLFYEQYF
- | TRBV5-1 | CASSLEGGAYDEQFF
few | TRBV4-1 | CASSRPRDAEGSYEQYF
once | TRBV20-1 | CSARVQVYNSPLHF
- | TRBV28 | CASSRGGGNGYTF
- | TRBV12-3/TRBV12-4 | CASTNSPGGNEQFF
- | TRBV6-2/TRBV6-3 | CASRTYRVAETQYF
- | TRBV5-6 | CASSVVGSNQPQHF
- | TRBV20-1 | CSATARVGPYEQYF
- | TRBV7-7 | CASSLGRAEETQYF
- | TRBV4-2 | CASSPRTSGSHEQFF
- | TRBV20-1 | CSARSWGNDYEQYF
- | TRBV6-5 | CASSQRRGTQYF
few | TRBV6-5 | CASSPAEGLGTDTQYF